This T cell receptor beta chain was retrieved from a study of CD8 T cells in ankylosing spondylitis. Study results and limitations: Clones tied to disease were said to be significantly enriched in matched ankylosing spondylitis synovial fluid. What appeared characteristic of ankylosing spondylitis blood was a TCR beta motif of eight highly homologous variants. Earlier reports found some motif variants in synovial fluid and blood in reactive arthritis.

This clonotype was recorded a few times. Its antigen is undetermined. Each TCR beta library was made by quantitative 5'-RACE that incorporated molecular barcodes. MiXCR was run by TCRdb on the 5' RACE reads, yielding one entry per CDR3 protein. The sample holds 350,000 to 450,000 distinct CDR3 sequences, roughly 20% seen once. Sequencing was performed on blood, either unsorted or a sorted T cell fraction (not recorded which). This clonotype was obtained from a male donor with ankylosing spondylitis or in good health (not recorded which).

The CDR3: CASNGLAGDPSYNEQFF. The CDR3, as DNA: TGTGCCAGCAATGGACTAGCGGGGGACCCCTCCTACAATGAGCAGTTCTTC. This chain connects TRBV21-1 to TRBJ2-1; the table calls TRBD2, which could not be checked here. TRBV21-1 is a listed pseudogene. The CDR3 length is 17 residues.